This T cell receptor (beta chain) is drawn from a study of radiation and T cells in renal cell carcinoma (dated by TCRdb to the early 2020s). Study-wide context: The samples were drawn from a clinical trial, where primary renal cell carcinomas were treated with 15 Gy of stereotactic body radiation therapy and then removed by nephrectomy 4 weeks afterward. A total of 53 samples underwent TCR beta sequencing, made up of some 26 tumors and some 27 peripheral blood samples. A total of over 4 million unique CDR3 nucleotide sequences, encoding 2,500,000 or so unique CDR3 amino acid sequences, were found across all 50 or so samples. Overall study results and their limits: Changes in the blood repertoire were not tracked past 4 weeks after treatment. With a single-armed trial design, the study had no way to address how radiation dose or scheduling affects the TCR repertoire. In blood, the top tumor clonotypes increased from baseline to 2 weeks after radiation and then shrank by 4 weeks, which suggests a temporary expansion of tumor-resident clones. No pretreatment tumor biopsies were available, so the baseline intratumoral presence of clonotypes could not be determined.

TCR beta libraries were generated from genomic DNA with the immunoSEQ kit, following the manufacturer's recommendations. Library preparation used a first multiplex PCR with proprietary primers, then a second PCR adding unique barcodes, with bead cleanups after each round. A kit-provided positive control reaction and a negative control reaction were included in every sample batch. The final libraries were assessed on an Agilent 4200 TapeStation D1000 ScreenTape, pooled by volume, and quantified by qPCR. An Illumina NextSeq500 fitted with a MidOutput 150-cycle cartridge performed the sequencing, running 156 Read1 cycles and 15 Index1 cycles with the kit's custom primers. The pooled library was loaded at 0.8 to 1 pM, with a roughly 20% PhiX control spiked in. As for the authors' bioinformatics: Vendor-processed data were analyzed in R, and a clonotype was defined as all T cells sharing the same CDR3 nucleotide sequence. In the clone abundance analyses, frequencies in each sample were normalized to that sample's 10,000 most abundant clones. Before analysis, public T cell clones were removed, and these numbered fewer than six per sample on average. An abundance difference of at least 32-fold between compartments was the criterion for calling clonotypes tumor-enriched or baseline blood-enriched. A beta-binomial differential abundance model was applied to find clonotypes that expanded or contracted between blood time points. Tumor-blood repertoire similarity was measured with the Baroni-Urbani and Buser coefficient, and groups were compared using two-tailed Wilcoxon tests in R. TCRdb holds this immuneACCESS table with in-frame rearrangements only. Some clones are missing; in checked studies, unresolved V genes explain under half, and the rest has no known cause. The V and J calls and the clone size are those of that table, but D and trimming were determined from the DNA. Within this sample are 100,000 to 150,000 clones, with 81% of them counted one time only. The ten largest clones add up to roughly 6.2% of the sample.

On this clone: What antigen it recognizes has not been identified. Base-call qualities are not available, and no considerably larger clone is one nucleotide away.

The sample's time point label is to be understood as: blood 2 weeks post-SBRT. The label giving this sample's treatment or condition can be read as: 15 Gy SBRT to primary tumor, nephrectomy 4 weeks later. Serial peripheral blood from radiation-treated patients was sampled at baseline, 2 weeks and 4 weeks after SBRT to track tumor-enriched clonotypes. Every patient had renal cell carcinoma of clear cell pathology. The QIAamp DNA Blood Mini Kit (Qiagen) was used to prepare genomic DNA for TCR sequencing. The analyses included only samples that passed all quality control checks. Relative to germline, V is 7 bases shorter and J is 4 bases shorter, with 17 bases between their ends. Its CDR3 holds 15 amino acids, cysteine through phenylalanine. CDR3 DNA is the only sequence kept; it has 45 bases, read in frame from the first base. CDR1 and CDR2 are drawn from the germline V gene: MNHNS, SASEGT.

This chain is built from TRBV6-1 and TRBJ1-3; 5 matching bases give a weak D call of TRBD1. The sequence came from a man aged 50 to 60 with renal cell carcinoma. Source: blood, taken from a patient whose treatment included radiotherapy and nephrectomy. The DNA reads TGTGCCAGCACTAACCTAGGGGCGGCAGGAAACACCATATATTTT. Its translation is CASTNLGAAGNTIYF.